This entry describes one T cell receptor beta chain. The authors reverse transcribed roughly 0.5 to 1 ug RNA with random hexamers. Across 54 Vbeta and 13 Jbeta, TCR beta CDR3 was amplified with immunoSEQ multiplex PCR. TCRdb re-called the immunoSEQ multiplex PCR reads with MiXCR, one entry per CDR3 protein. The data hold some 150,000 distinct CDR3 sequences, with 95% observed a single time. Germline values: CDR1 DFQATT, CDR2 SNEGSKA (reference sequence). V was clipped by 0 bases and J by 5 bases, with 13 bases between them. The CDR3 covers 15 residues. While CD8+ and CD4+ T cells were isolated negatively, TEMRA cells were enriched by FACS. The data were obtained in a study of CD8 T cells in Susac syndrome. In the study overall: Active disease was present in about 6 of the sequenced Susac syndrome patients, and remission in under ten. When their blood was taken, the Susac syndrome patients had either not yet had any therapy, were taking corticosteroids, or were taking intravenous immunoglobulin alone.

This receptor was obtained from a human donor with Susac syndrome. Sequencing used CD4+ T cells from PBMCs. The chain couples TRBV20-1 to TRBJ2-2; D is unclear. The CDR3 spells CSARDSSTPTGELFF. In DNA form, the CDR3 reads TGCAGTGCTAGAGATTCCTCCACCCCGACCGGGGAGCTGTTTTTT.